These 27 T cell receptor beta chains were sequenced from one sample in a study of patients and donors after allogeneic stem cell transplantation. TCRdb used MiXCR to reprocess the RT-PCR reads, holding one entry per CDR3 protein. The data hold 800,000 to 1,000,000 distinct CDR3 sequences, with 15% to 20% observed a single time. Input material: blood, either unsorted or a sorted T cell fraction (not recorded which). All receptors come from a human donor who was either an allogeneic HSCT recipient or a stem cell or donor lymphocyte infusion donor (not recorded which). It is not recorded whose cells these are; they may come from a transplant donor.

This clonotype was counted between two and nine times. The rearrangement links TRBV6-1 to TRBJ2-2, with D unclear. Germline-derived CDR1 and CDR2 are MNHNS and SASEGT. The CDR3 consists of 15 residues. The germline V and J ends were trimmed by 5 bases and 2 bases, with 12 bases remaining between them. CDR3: CASSTQSENTGELFF. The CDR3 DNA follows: TGTGCCAGCAGTACGCAGTCCGAAAACACCGGGGAGCTGTTTTTT.

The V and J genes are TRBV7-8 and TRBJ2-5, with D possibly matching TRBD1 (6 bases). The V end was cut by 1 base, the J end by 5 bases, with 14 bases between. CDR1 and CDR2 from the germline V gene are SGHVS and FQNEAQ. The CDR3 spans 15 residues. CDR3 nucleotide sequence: TGTGCCAGCAGCTTAGTTTGGGGGCGCGCGGAGACCCAGTACTTC. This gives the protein CASSLVWGRAETQYF.

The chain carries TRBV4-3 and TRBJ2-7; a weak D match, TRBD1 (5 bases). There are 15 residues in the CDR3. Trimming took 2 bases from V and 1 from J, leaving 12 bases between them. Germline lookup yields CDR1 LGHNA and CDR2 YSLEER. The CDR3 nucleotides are TGCGCCAGCAGCCAACGGCAGGGATATTCCTACGAGCAGTACTTC. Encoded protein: CASSQRQGYSYEQYF.

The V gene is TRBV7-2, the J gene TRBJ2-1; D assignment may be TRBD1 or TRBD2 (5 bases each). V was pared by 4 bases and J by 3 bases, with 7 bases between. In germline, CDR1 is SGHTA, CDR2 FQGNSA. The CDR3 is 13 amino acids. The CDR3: CASSWDGYNEQFF. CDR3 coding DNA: TGTGCCAGCAGCTGGGACGGCTACAATGAGCAGTTCTTC.

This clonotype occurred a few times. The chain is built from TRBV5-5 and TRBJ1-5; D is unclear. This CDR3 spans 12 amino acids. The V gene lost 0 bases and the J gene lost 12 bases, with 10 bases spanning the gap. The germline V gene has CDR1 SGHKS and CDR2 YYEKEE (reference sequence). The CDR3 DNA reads TGTGCCAGCAGCTTGGCGGACCAACTCCAGCATTTT. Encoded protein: CASSLADQLQHF.

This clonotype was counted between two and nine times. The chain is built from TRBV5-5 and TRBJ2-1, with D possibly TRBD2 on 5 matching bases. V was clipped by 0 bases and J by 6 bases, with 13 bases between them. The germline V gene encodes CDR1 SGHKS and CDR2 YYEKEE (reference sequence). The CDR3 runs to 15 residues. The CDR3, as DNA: TGTGCCAGCAGCTTGGTCTCGAGGGAAATCAATGAGCAGTTCTTC. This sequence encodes CASSLVSREINEQFF.

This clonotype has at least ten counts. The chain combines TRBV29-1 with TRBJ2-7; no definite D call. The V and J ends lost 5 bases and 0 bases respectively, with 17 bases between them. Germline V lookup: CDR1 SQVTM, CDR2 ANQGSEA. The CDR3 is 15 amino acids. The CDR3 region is CSVLRTGRNSYEQYF. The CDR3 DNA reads TGCAGCGTTCTCCGGACGGGCAGGAACTCCTACGAGCAGTACTTC.

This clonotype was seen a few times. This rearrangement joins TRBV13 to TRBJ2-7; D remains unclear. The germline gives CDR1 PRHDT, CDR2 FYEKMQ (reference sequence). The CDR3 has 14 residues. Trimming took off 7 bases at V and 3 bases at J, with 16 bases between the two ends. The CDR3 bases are TGTGCCAGCAACGCCGGCGGCTACCTCTACGAGCAGTACTTC. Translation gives CASNAGGYLYEQYF.

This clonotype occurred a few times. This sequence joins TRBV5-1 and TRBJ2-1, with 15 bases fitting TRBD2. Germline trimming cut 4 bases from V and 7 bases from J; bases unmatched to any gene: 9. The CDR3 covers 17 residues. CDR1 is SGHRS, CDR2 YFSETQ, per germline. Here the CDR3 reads CASSTWTSGRASNEQFF. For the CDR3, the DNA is TGCGCCAGCAGCACTTGGACTAGCGGGAGGGCCAGTAATGAGCAGTTCTTC.

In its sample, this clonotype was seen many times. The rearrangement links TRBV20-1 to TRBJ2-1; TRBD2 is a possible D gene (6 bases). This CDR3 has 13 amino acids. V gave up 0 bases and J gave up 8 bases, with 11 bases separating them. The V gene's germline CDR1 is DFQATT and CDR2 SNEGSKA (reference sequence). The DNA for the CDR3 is TGCAGTGCTAGAGATCGCTGGGGGGATGAGCAGTTCTTC. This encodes CSARDRWGDEQFF.

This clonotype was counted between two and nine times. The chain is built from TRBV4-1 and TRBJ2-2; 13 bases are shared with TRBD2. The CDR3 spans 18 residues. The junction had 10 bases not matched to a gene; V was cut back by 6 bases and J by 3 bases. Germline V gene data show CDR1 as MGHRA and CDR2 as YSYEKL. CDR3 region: CASRLSETSGGYTGELFF. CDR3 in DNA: TGCGCCAGCAGGTTGAGTGAGACTAGCGGGGGGTACACCGGGGAGCTGTTTTTT.

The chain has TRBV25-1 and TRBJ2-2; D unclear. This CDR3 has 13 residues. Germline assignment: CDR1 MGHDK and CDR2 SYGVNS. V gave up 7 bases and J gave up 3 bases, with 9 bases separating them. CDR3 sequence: CASTALHTGELFF. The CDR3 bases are TGTGCCAGCACCGCACTTCACACCGGGGAGCTGTTTTTT.

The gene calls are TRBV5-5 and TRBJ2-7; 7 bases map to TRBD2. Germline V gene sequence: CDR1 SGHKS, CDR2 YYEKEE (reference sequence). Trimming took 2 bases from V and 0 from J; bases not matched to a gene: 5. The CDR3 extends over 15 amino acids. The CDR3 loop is CASSFQAGSSYEQYF. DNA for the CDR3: TGTGCCAGCAGCTTCCAAGCGGGAAGCTCCTACGAGCAGTACTTC.

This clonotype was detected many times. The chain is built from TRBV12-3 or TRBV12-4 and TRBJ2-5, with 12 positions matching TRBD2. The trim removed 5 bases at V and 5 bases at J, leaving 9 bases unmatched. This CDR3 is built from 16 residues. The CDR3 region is CASSTPLAGGLETQYF. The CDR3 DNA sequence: TGTGCCAGCAGTACCCCTCTAGCGGGGGGGCTCGAGACCCAGTACTTC.

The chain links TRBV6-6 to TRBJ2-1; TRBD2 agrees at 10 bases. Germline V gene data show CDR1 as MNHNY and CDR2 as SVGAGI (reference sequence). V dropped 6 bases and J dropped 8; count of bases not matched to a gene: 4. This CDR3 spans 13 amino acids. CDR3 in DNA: TGTGCCAGCAGAGAGCTAGCGGGGGATGAGCAGTTCTTC. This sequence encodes CASRELAGDEQFF.

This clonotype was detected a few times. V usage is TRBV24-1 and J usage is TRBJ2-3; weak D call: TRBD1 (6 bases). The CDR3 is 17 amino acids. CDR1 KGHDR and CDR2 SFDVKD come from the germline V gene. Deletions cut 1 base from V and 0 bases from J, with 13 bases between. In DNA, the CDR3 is TGTGCCACCAGTGATTTCCAGGGGATGAGTAGCACAGATACGCAGTATTTT. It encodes CATSDFQGMSSTDTQYF.

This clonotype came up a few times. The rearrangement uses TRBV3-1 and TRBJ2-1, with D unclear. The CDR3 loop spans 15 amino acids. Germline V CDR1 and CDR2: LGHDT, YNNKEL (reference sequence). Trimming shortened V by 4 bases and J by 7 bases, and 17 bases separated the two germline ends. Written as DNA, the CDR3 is TGTGCCAGCAGCCCGCGTCCGAGTAGCTATAATGAGCAGTTCTTC. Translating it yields CASSPRPSSYNEQFF.

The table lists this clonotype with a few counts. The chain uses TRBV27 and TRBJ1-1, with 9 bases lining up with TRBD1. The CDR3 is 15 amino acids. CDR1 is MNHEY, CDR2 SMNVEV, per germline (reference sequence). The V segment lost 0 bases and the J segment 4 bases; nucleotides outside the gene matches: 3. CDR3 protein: CASSLSGDRVTEAFF. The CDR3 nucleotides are TGTGCCAGCAGTTTATCGGGGGACAGGGTCACTGAAGCTTTCTTT.

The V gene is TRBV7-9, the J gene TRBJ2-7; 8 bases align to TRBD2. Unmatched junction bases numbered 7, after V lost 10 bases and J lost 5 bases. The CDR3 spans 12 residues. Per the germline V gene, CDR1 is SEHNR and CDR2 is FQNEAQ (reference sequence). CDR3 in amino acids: CATRGGTDEQYF. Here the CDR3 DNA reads TGTGCCACCCGGGGGGGCACCGACGAGCAGTACTTC.

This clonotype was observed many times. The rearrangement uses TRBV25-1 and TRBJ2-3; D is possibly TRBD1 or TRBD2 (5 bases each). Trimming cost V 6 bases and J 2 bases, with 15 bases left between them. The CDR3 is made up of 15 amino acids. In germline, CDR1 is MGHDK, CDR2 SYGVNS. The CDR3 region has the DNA TGTGCCAGCAGCGAGGGGTGGGGTCACACAGATACGCAGTATTTT. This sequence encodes CASSEGWGHTDTQYF.

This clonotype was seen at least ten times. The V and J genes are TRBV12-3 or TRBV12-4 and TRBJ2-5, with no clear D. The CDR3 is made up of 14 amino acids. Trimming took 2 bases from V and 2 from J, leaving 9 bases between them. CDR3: CASSLIEIQETQYF. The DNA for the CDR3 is TGTGCCAGCAGTTTAATCGAGATTCAAGAGACCCAGTACTTC.

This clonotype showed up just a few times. The CDR3 is CASSLVWTEAFF. The CDR3 nucleotides read TGTGCCAGCAGTTTAGTTTGGACTGAAGCTTTCTTT. This sequence joins TRBV12-3 or TRBV12-4 and TRBJ1-1; D unresolved. This CDR3 has 12 residues. The V end lost 1 base, the J end lost 5 bases, and 5 bases lay between the germline ends.

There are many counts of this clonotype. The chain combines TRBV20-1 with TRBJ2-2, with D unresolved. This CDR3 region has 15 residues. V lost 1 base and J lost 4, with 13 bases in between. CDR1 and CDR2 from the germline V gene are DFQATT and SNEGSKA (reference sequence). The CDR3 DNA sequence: TGCAGTGCTAGAGGTGGTCCGCTCCGCACCGGGGAGCTGTTTTTT. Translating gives CSARGGPLRTGELFF.

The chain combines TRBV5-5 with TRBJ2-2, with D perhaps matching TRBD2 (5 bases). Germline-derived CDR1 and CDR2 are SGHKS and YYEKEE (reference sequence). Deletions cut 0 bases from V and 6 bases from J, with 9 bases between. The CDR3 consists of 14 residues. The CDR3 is CASSLEGVAGELFF. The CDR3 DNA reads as TGTGCCAGCAGCTTGGAGGGAGTTGCCGGGGAGCTGTTTTTT.

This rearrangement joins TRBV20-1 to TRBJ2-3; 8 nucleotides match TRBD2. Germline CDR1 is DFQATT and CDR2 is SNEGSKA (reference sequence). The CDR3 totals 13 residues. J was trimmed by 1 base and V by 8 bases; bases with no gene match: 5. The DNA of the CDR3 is TGCAGTATAGCGGGGAGGGGCACAGATACGCAGTATTTT. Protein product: CSIAGRGTDTQYF.

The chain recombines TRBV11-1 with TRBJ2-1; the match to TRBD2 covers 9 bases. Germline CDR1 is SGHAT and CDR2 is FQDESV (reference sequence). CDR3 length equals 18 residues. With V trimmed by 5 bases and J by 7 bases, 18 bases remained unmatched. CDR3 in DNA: TGTGCCAGCAGCCCCGTTTGGGGGGGGCTTAGCGGGAGTAATGAGCAGTTCTTC. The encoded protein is CASSPVWGGLSGSNEQFF.

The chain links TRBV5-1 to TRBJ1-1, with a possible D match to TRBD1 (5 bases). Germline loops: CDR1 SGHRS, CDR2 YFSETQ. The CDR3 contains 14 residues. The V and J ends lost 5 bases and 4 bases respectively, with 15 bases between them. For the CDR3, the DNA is TGCGCCAGCAGTTCGGGGTGGCAGGGCACTGAAGCTTTCTTT. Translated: CASSSGWQGTEAFF.